What follows describes a single TCR beta chain. The data were taken from a study of blood T cell repertoires in COVID-19. Across the whole study: Spain, Italy and the United States supplied samples that represented acute and convalescent COVID-19. Sources were T cells, B-cell-depleted T cells, or PBMCs; the material itself was cDNA or gDNA.

CDR3 length: 13 amino acids. Germline CDR1 reads SGDLS; CDR2 reads YYNGEE. V gave up 0 bases and J gave up 7 bases, with 10 bases separating them. As handled by the study authors: Estimation of nucleated cell counts relied on the amplification of reference gene primers. The repertoire was sequenced with immunoSEQ multiplex PCR; TCRdb's copy has only in-frame clones and lacks some. V and J calls and clone size are those listed in that table; D and trimming were worked out from the DNA. The sample includes over 70,000 clones, less than 90% of them seen just once. The sequence was collected from a human donor in a cohort sampled during active COVID-19. The chain has TRBV9 and TRBJ2-5; a weak D match, TRBD1 (6 bases). Material: peripheral blood. This CDR3 reads CASSVGGRGTQYF. The CDR3 nucleotides read TGTGCCAGCAGCGTAGGGGGGCGTGGGACCCAGTACTTC.